Presented here are 26 T cell receptor beta chains from one specimen sequenced in a study of T cell repertoires in cytomegalovirus infection. One entry per CDR3 protein, called by TCRdb with MiXCR from the reads. The repertoire holds about 490,000 distinct CDR3 sequences, with approximately 11% as singletons. Sequenced material: PBMCs. These receptor sequences come from a human donor in good health (CMV status not recorded). Some clones in this sample may be carry-over from other donors' samples.

In its sample, this clonotype was seen many times. This CDR3 reads CAISETGGRSYNEQFF. Written as DNA, the CDR3 is TGTGCCATCAGTGAGACAGGGGGCCGGTCCTACAATGAGCAGTTCTTC. The chain combines TRBV10-3 with TRBJ2-1; 9 bases fit TRBD1. Per germline, CDR1 ENHRY and CDR2 SYGVKD. The CDR3 is 16 amino acids. V shed 2 bases and J 1 base; nucleotides not matched to a gene: 3.

This clonotype was observed many times. V is TRBV12-3 or TRBV12-4 and J is TRBJ1-5, with D maybe TRBD1 (5 bases). CDR3 length: 13 amino acids. V shed 5 bases and J shed 0 bases, with 5 bases lying between them. CDR3 loop: CASSDSSNQPQHF. The CDR3 coding sequence is TGTGCCAGCAGTGACAGTAGCAATCAGCCCCAGCATTTT.

The chain employs TRBV29-1 and TRBJ2-1; 11 positions agree with TRBD2. The CDR3 length is 13 residues. V dropped 8 bases and J dropped 7; count of bases not matched to a gene: 7. Germline values: CDR1 SQVTM, CDR2 ANQGSEA. CDR3 sequence: CSPTSGRTNEQFF. The CDR3 bases are TGCAGCCCCACTAGCGGGAGAACTAATGAGCAGTTCTTC.

This clonotype was detected ten times or more. The chain employs TRBV19 and TRBJ2-2, with D maybe TRBD2 (7 bases). Germline CDR1 and CDR2: LNHDA and SQIVND (reference sequence). V was cut by 3 bases and J by 2 bases, with 13 bases left in between. The CDR3 consists of 16 residues. CDR3 loop: CASSMRGRGNTGELFF. CDR3 bases: TGTGCCAGTAGTATGCGGGGGCGGGGAAACACCGGGGAGCTGTTTTTT.

This clonotype was found many times. The chain recombines TRBV9 with TRBJ2-7; a weak D match, TRBD2 (6 bases). V lost 3 bases to trimming and J lost 5 bases, with 18 bases between them. Germline V gene lookup returns CDR1 SGDLS and CDR2 YYNGEE. This CDR3 region has 15 residues. The CDR3 DNA reads as TGTGCCAGCAGCGAGGGAGGTGGTCTTTCAGACGAGCAGTACTTC. Encoded protein: CASSEGGGLSDEQYF. The full variable domain, with the rest looked up from reference TRBV9 and TRBJ2-7, is DSGVTQTPKHLITATGQRVTLRCSPRSGDLSVYWYQQSLDQGLQFLIQYYNGEERAKGNILERFSAQQFPDLHSELNLSSLELGDSALYFCASSEGGGLSDEQYFGPGTRLTVT.

The V call is TRBV20-1, the J call TRBJ2-5, with 7 bases identical to TRBD1. Germline V gives CDR1 DFQATT, CDR2 SNEGSKA (reference sequence). V lost 2 bases to trimming and J lost 5 bases; unmatched junction nucleotides: 14. The CDR3 sequence is 16 residues long. The CDR3 coding sequence is TGCAGTGCTAGAACCAAAGGGACAGTCTATAGGGAGACCCAGTACTTC. It yields the protein CSARTKGTVYRETQYF.

Notes on this clonotype: A much larger clone is a single base away; this may be a read error. The genes are TRBV12-3 or TRBV12-4 and TRBJ2-7, with 9 nucleotides matching TRBD2. This CDR3 is 14 amino acids long. Trimming at V came to 6 bases and at J to 5 bases, leaving 8 bases not matched to a gene. The CDR3 DNA sequence: TGTGCCAGCAGCCTAAGCGGGAGGATGAACGAGCAGTACTTC. Translated: CASSLSGRMNEQYF.

This clonotype was seen at least ten times. The chain joins TRBV7-3 to TRBJ2-7; perhaps D is TRBD1 or TRBD2 (5 bases each). The CDR3 extends over 13 amino acids. Trimming left V 5 bases short and J 6 bases short, with 14 bases between. Germline V gives CDR1 SGHTA, CDR2 FQGTGA. CDR3 nucleotides: TGTGCCAGCAGCCCCGCGGCGAGGGGCGAGCAGTACTTC. Protein: CASSPAARGEQYF. The full variable domain, rest sourced from reference TRBV7-3 and TRBJ2-7, is GAGVSQTPSNKVTEKGKYVELRCDPISGHTALYWYRQSLGQGPEFLIYFQGTGAADDSGLPNDRFFAVRPEGSVSTLKIQRTERGDSAVYLCASSPAARGEQYFGPGTRLTVT.

This chain uses TRBV3-1 with TRBJ1-2, with D possibly being TRBD1 (5 bases). The length of the CDR3 is 13 residues. CDR1 is LGHDT and CDR2 is YNNKEL in the germline V gene (reference sequence). Trimming left V 4 bases short and J 8 bases short, with 14 bases between. In nucleotides, the CDR3 is TGTGCCAGCAGCCTAAAGGGGAGTAGCGGCTACACCTTC. It yields the protein CASSLKGSSGYTF.

The chain links TRBV29-1 to TRBJ2-3, with 8 positions matching TRBD2. The CDR3 runs to 17 residues. With 1 base clipped from V and 1 base from J, the junction kept 10 bases outside the gene matches. Germline CDR1 is SQVTM and CDR2 is ANQGSEA. The CDR3 sequence: CSVEGGGARGGTDTQYF. CDR3 nucleotide sequence: TGCAGCGTTGAAGGGGGGGGGGCGCGGGGGGGCACAGATACGCAGTATTTT.

This chain joins TRBV6-5 and TRBJ1-2, with D perhaps matching TRBD1 (6 bases). V was clipped by 5 bases and J by 0 bases, with 16 bases between them. Germline V gives CDR1 MNHEY, CDR2 SVGAGI. The CDR3 contains 16 residues. The CDR3 DNA follows: TGTGCCAGCAGTCGAACCCCCCCAGGGGCTAACTATGGCTACACCTTC. Translating gives CASSRTPPGANYGYTF.

This clonotype was counted a few times. The chain carries TRBV29-1 and TRBJ1-2; 7 bases are a match to TRBD1. The germline gives CDR1 SQVTM, CDR2 ANQGSEA. The trim removed 6 bases at V and 7 bases at J, leaving 14 bases unmatched. The length of the CDR3 is 14 residues. The CDR3 spells CSVDTRTGVAGYTF. The CDR3 coding sequence is TGCAGCGTAGACACACGAACAGGGGTGGCTGGCTACACCTTC.

This clonotype came up many times. The rearrangement uses TRBV28 and TRBJ2-1; the match to TRBD2 covers 8 bases. The trim removed 7 bases at V and 1 base at J, leaving 12 bases unmatched. Germline values: CDR1 MDHEN, CDR2 SYDVKM. The length of the CDR3 is 17 residues. CDR3 residues: CASTGGPSGLSYNEQFF. The CDR3 bases are TGTGCCAGCACCGGAGGCCCTAGCGGGCTATCCTACAATGAGCAGTTCTTC.

The V and J genes are TRBV28 and TRBJ1-5, with 9 bases aligning to TRBD1. This CDR3 contains 14 residues. After removal of 5 bases from V and 8 bases from J, the junction contained 7 bases not matched to a gene. Germline lookup yields CDR1 MDHEN and CDR2 SYDVKM. The CDR3 loop reads CASSPGQGKEPQHF. CDR3 in DNA: TGTGCCAGCAGTCCCGGACAGGGGAAAGAGCCCCAGCATTTT.

This clonotype has just a few counts. CDR3 region: CASSGQGTGELFF. CDR3 sequence (DNA): TGTGCCAGTAGTGGACAGGGGACCGGGGAGCTGTTTTTT. The J gene is TRBJ2-2, the V gene TRBV19; 9 bases fit TRBD1. Trimming cost V 5 bases and J 5 bases; bases outside gene matches: 0. There are 13 residues in the CDR3. Germline CDR1 LNHDA, CDR2 SQIVND (reference sequence).

This clonotype was observed many times. The rearrangement joins TRBV19 to TRBJ2-1; D ambiguous. Trimming took off 4 bases at V and 8 bases at J, with 6 bases between the two ends. CDR1 is LNHDA, CDR2 SQIVND, per germline (reference sequence). The CDR3 runs 11 residues. The CDR3 nucleotides are TGTGCCAGTAGTAGGAGCCATGAGCAGTTCTTC. Translation: CASSRSHEQFF.

The sample holds many counts of this clonotype. Here the CDR3 DNA reads TGCGCCAGCAGCTTGGGACAGGGAGGCACTGAAGCTTTCTTT. This gives the protein CASSLGQGGTEAFF. The chain joins TRBV5-1 to TRBJ1-1; 7 nucleotides align to TRBD1. Germline CDR1 and CDR2: SGHRS and YFSETQ. The CDR3 is 14 amino acids. V lost 0 bases to trimming and J lost 4 bases; unmatched junction nucleotides: 3. Looking up the rest from reference TRBV5-1 and TRBJ1-1 gives the full variable domain: KAGVTQTPRYLIKTRGQQVTLSCSPISGHRSVSWYQQTPGQGLQFLFEYFSETQRNKGNFPGRFSGRQFSNSRSEMNVSTLELGDSALYLCASSLGQGGTEAFFGQGTRLTVV.

This clonotype was recorded many times. The chain uses TRBV7-6 and TRBJ2-7, with D perhaps matching TRBD2 (6 bases). The CDR3 is made up of 13 amino acids. Germline values: CDR1 SGHVS, CDR2 FNYEAQ. Trimming stripped 1 base from V and 3 bases from J, with 7 bases between. DNA for the CDR3: TGTGCCAGCAGCTTAGGAGCGGGCTACGAGCAGTACTTC. It yields the protein CASSLGAGYEQYF. Variable domain in full (rest from reference TRBV7-6 and TRBJ2-7): GAGVSQSPRYKVTKRGQDVALRCDPISGHVSLYWYRQALGQGPEFLTYFNYEAQQDKSGLPNDRFSAERPEGSISTLTIQRTEQRDSAMYRCASSLGAGYEQYFGPGTRLTVT.

This clonotype showed up many times. This chain links TRBV28 with TRBJ2-2; 12 bases map to TRBD1. CDR3 length: 15 residues. Germline V gene lookup returns CDR1 MDHEN and CDR2 SYDVKM. V trimming: 8 bases; J trimming: 6 bases; junction bases outside the gene matches: 7. The CDR3 DNA reads as TGTGCCAGCGGTGCCGGGACAGGGGGCCCCGGGGAGCTGTTTTTT. Translated: CASGAGTGGPGELFF.

This clonotype was detected many times. The V gene is TRBV20-1, the J gene TRBJ1-5, with 7 nucleotides matching TRBD1. The CDR3 consists of 14 residues. J gave up 3 bases and V 1 base, and 3 bases lay outside the gene matches. From germline, CDR1 is DFQATT and CDR2 SNEGSKA (reference sequence). This CDR3 is CSARVGQYNQPQHF. CDR3 DNA: TGCAGTGCTAGAGTGGGACAGTACAATCAGCCCCAGCATTTT.

At least ten counts were recorded for this clonotype. The chain combines TRBV5-5 with TRBJ2-1, with D possibly matching TRBD2 (7 bases). This CDR3 has 13 residues. Germline values: CDR1 SGHKS, CDR2 YYEKEE (reference sequence). V was clipped by 4 bases and J by 8 bases, with 13 bases between them. For the CDR3, the DNA is TGTGCCAGCAGCCAGGAGGGGGGGGATGAGCAGTTCTTC. As protein: CASSQEGGDEQFF.

In this sample, this clonotype turned up many times. The chain has TRBV20-1 and TRBJ2-7; either TRBD1 or TRBD2 may supply D (5 bases each). The V gene lost 1 base and the J gene lost 2 bases, with 12 bases spanning the gap. The CDR3 is 14 amino acids. Germline V gene sequence: CDR1 DFQATT, CDR2 SNEGSKA (reference sequence). CDR3 region: CSARGDLGPYEQYF. The CDR3 coding sequence is TGCAGTGCTAGAGGGGACCTGGGCCCCTACGAGCAGTACTTC.

The chain has TRBV12-3 or TRBV12-4 and TRBJ2-7, with D unresolved. V was shortened by 4 bases and J by 2 bases, with 9 bases between the two germline ends. The CDR3 loop spans 13 amino acids. The DNA for the CDR3 is TGTGCCAGCAGTTCCTTAGACACCTACGAGCAGTACTTC. Translating gives CASSSLDTYEQYF.

This clonotype was counted a few times. The V and J genes are TRBV28 and TRBJ2-5; weak D call: TRBD2 (5 bases). Germline assignment: CDR1 MDHEN and CDR2 SYDVKM. This CDR3 contains 14 residues. The germline V and J ends were trimmed by 2 bases and 5 bases, with 12 bases remaining between them. CDR3 bases: TGTGCCAGCAGTTTACAGGTGGAGGAGGAGACCCAGTACTTC. This translates into CASSLQVEEETQYF.

This clonotype showed up many times. This chain links TRBV11-2 with TRBJ1-2; 7 positions agree with TRBD1. The CDR3 runs to 16 residues. CDR1 SGHAT and CDR2 FQNNGV come from the germline V gene. V trimming: 4 bases; J trimming: 4 bases; junction bases outside the gene matches: 12. For the CDR3, the DNA is TGTGCCAGCAGCTCGCAGACAGGGCGAGTTGGCTATGGCTACACCTTC. Its translation: CASSSQTGRVGYGYTF.

This clonotype was counted ten times or more. The V gene is TRBV27, the J gene TRBJ2-3, with TRBD2 matching over 10 bases. Germline-derived CDR1 and CDR2 are MNHEY and SMNVEV (reference sequence). This CDR3 spans 20 amino acids. Losses at the gene ends were 4 bases for V and 2 bases for J; bases not matched to a gene: 18. CDR3 protein: CASSSPTGLADPTDTDTQYF. In DNA, the CDR3 is TGTGCCAGCAGTTCGCCGACCGGACTAGCGGACCCAACCGACACAGATACGCAGTATTTT.